This TCR beta chain is from a study of cytomegalovirus exposure and HLA in healthy donors. PCR used 60 Vbeta primers and 13 Jbeta primers. Sequencing used immunoSEQ multiplex PCR; TCRdb keeps in-frame clones, though not all of them. The sample shows some 180,000 clones, about 80% of them seen only once. Study results and caveats: When analyzed later, the rates of TCR association showed variation by HLA locus, with DRB1 the most and HLA-C the fewest. In all likelihood, a cluster of highly shared sequence variants was a sequencing artifact. An ancestry cluster, one associated with Asian ancestry, reportedly showed fewer N-insertions than the approximately 650-donor mean in a later analysis.

Trimming took off 2 bases at V and 1 base at J, with 8 bases between the two ends. Germline CDR1 is ENHRY and CDR2 is SYGVKD. This CDR3 contains 14 residues. Whereas donors were nominally healthy upon sampling, unrecorded immune exposures were probable. On this clone: Its antigen is currently unknown.

The rearrangement links TRBV10-3 to TRBJ1-1; D possibly corresponds to TRBD1 (6 bases). Source material: PBMCs. The TCR sequence derives from a man aged 35-49 years in good health and CMV-seronegative. CDR3 coding DNA: TGTGCCATCAGTGAGACGGACAGGAACACTGAAGCTTTCTTT. Its protein product is CAISETDRNTEAFF.